The 22 T cell receptor beta chains below were found in one sample sequenced in a study of cytomegalovirus exposure and HLA in healthy donors. Only in-frame clones appear in the TCRdb table, and some are missing; sequencing was by immunoSEQ multiplex PCR. Of fewer than 400,000 clones in the sample, around 90% were seen once. The sample comprised PBMCs. Source of these receptors: a man aged 30-40 years in good health and CMV-seronegative.

The J gene is TRBJ2-3, the V gene TRBV11-2, with a weak D call TRBD1 (5 bases). The germline CDR1 and CDR2 sequences are SGHAT and FQNNGV. The CDR3 contains 16 residues. V lost 5 bases and J 0 bases, leaving 15 bases between the germline ends. The CDR3 loop is CASSLSGRSSTDTQYF. CDR3 in DNA: TGTGCCAGCAGCCTTTCAGGGCGCTCTAGCACAGATACGCAGTATTTT.

The chain couples TRBV4-3 to TRBJ1-4, with 7 bases fitting TRBD1. The CDR3 is 15 residues long. Trimming took 1 base from V and 8 from J; bases not matched to a gene: 7. In germline, CDR1 is LGHNA, CDR2 YSLEER. Here the CDR3 DNA reads TGCGCCAGCAGCCAAGGTGACAGGGATGAGGAAAAACTGTTTTTT. This codes for CASSQGDRDEEKLFF.

V and J are TRBV9 and TRBJ1-6, with a weak D call TRBD1 (5 bases). The germline V gene encodes CDR1 SGDLS and CDR2 YYNGEE. V dropped 3 bases and J dropped 6 bases, with 10 bases sitting between them. The CDR3 extends over 14 amino acids. In DNA, the CDR3 is TGTGCCAGCAGCGACCAGGGAGGTAATTCACCCCTCCACTTT. Protein: CASSDQGGNSPLHF.

The chain has TRBV2 and TRBJ1-2; a possible D gene is TRBD1 (6 bases). Germline V gene data show CDR1 as SNHLY and CDR2 as FYNNEI. With 3 bases removed from V and 3 bases from J, the gap between germline ends came to 17 bases. This CDR3 is 16 amino acids long. The CDR3 DNA sequence: TGTGCCAGCAGTGACTATTTGCCGACAGGCCACTATGGCTACACCTTC. This gives the protein CASSDYLPTGHYGYTF. Complete variable domain (other parts from reference TRBV2 and TRBJ1-2): EPEVTQTPSHQVTQMGQEVILRCVPISNHLYFYWYRQILGQKVEFLVSFYNNEISEKSEIFDDQFSVERPDGSNFTLKIRSTKLEDSAMYFCASSDYLPTGHYGYTFGSGTRLTVV.

The chain uses TRBV19 and TRBJ1-2, with D hard to call. CDR1 and CDR2 (germline): LNHDA, SQIVND (reference sequence). This CDR3 spans 13 amino acids. The V end lost 2 bases, the J end lost 7 bases, and 11 bases lay between the germline ends. CDR3 loop: CASSITTGVGYTF. The CDR3 DNA follows: TGTGCCAGTAGTATAACAACCGGGGTTGGCTACACCTTC.

The gene calls are TRBV6-1 and TRBJ2-7, with D possibly TRBD2 on 6 matching bases. The CDR3 extends over 16 amino acids. Germline CDR1 MNHNS, CDR2 SASEGT. Trimming left V 3 bases short and J 1 base short, with 16 bases between. The CDR3 sequence: CASSDPISGGSYEQYF. The CDR3 DNA sequence: TGTGCCAGCAGTGATCCCATATCCGGGGGATCCTACGAGCAGTACTTC.

This sequence joins TRBV9 and TRBJ2-1; a weak D match, TRBD1 (6 bases). V lost 3 bases and J 10 bases, leaving 8 bases between the germline ends. The CDR3 totals 11 residues. Germline lookup yields CDR1 SGDLS and CDR2 YYNGEE. In DNA form, the CDR3 reads TGTGCCAGCAGCGCCCAGGGGGAGCAGTTCTTC. It encodes CASSAQGEQFF.

The table lists this clone with a few counts. This chain joins TRBV27 and TRBJ2-7; D unclear. Germline loops: CDR1 MNHEY, CDR2 SMNVEV (reference sequence). This CDR3 comprises 12 residues. Trimming took off 4 bases at V and 7 bases at J, with 11 bases between the two ends. Here the CDR3 reads CASSSVSREQYF. The CDR3 DNA reads TGTGCCAGCAGTTCCGTTTCGAGGGAGCAGTACTTC.

V and J are TRBV5-6 and TRBJ1-1, with no clear D. The CDR3 has 11 amino acids. The V end was cut by 1 base, the J end by 6 bases, with 4 bases between. The V gene's germline CDR1 is SGHDT and CDR2 YYEEEE. The CDR3 coding sequence is TGTGCCAGCAGCTTGTTCTCTGAAGCTTTCTTT. Translation: CASSLFSEAFF.

The chain has TRBV5-6 and TRBJ2-7; 12 bases are shared with TRBD2. The germline gives CDR1 SGHDT, CDR2 YYEEEE. The CDR3 runs to 16 residues. Losses at the gene ends were 4 bases for V and 4 bases for J; bases not matched to a gene: 9. The DNA of the CDR3 is TGTGCCAGCAGCGATCTAGCGGGGGGGCCTTCATACGAGCAGTACTTC. Amino acids: CASSDLAGGPSYEQYF.

As for this clone: Germline is not matched at one junction end, which may reflect a read error. The chain uses TRBV15 and TRBJ1-2; D is perhaps TRBD1 (6 bases). Germline V gene lookup returns CDR1 LNHNV and CDR2 YYDKDF (reference sequence). This CDR3 contains 15 residues. DNA of the CDR3: TGTGCCACCAGCGGAGAGGGGACAACTAACTATGGCTACACCTTC. This encodes CATSGEGTTNYGYTF.

The chain carries TRBV30 and TRBJ2-2; 10 bases are a match to TRBD2. This CDR3 contains 17 residues. Germline assignment: CDR1 GTSNPN and CDR2 SVGIG (reference sequence). V was clipped by 3 bases and J by 2 bases; unmatched bases: 9. CDR3 region: CAWRHYIAGGNTGELFF. CDR3 in DNA: TGTGCCTGGAGACACTACATAGCGGGGGGAAACACCGGGGAGCTGTTTTTT. Looking up the rest from reference TRBV30 and TRBJ2-2 gives the full variable domain: SQTIHQWPATLVQPVGSPLSLECTVEGTSNPNLYWYRQAAGRGLQLLFYSVGIGQISSEVPQNLSASRPQDRQFILSSKKLLLSDSGFYLCAWRHYIAGGNTGELFFGEGSRLTVL.

The count of this clone is one. The chain is built from TRBV7-9 and TRBJ1-6; tentative D call: TRBD1 (6 bases). This CDR3 comprises 14 residues. The germline gives CDR1 SEHNR, CDR2 FQNEAQ (reference sequence). V was cut by 3 bases and J by 7 bases, with 10 bases left in between. The CDR3 protein is CASSFGQLNSPLHF. Here the CDR3 DNA reads TGTGCCAGCAGCTTTGGACAGTTGAATTCACCCCTCCACTTT.

V usage is TRBV10-1 and J usage is TRBJ2-2; possible D gene TRBD2, 5 bases. This CDR3 comprises 14 residues. Germline loops: CDR1 WNHNN, CDR2 SYGVQD (reference sequence). Trimming stripped 7 bases from V and 1 base from J, with 10 bases between. The CDR3 DNA follows: TGCGCCAGCAAAGCTGAGGGGAACACCGGGGAGCTGTTTTTT. This gives the protein CASKAEGNTGELFF.

V usage is TRBV27 and J usage is TRBJ1-2; D not certain. Germline lookup yields CDR1 MNHEY and CDR2 SMNVEV (reference sequence). This CDR3 comprises 17 residues. V lost 5 bases and J lost 0, with 19 bases in between. The CDR3 DNA follows: TGTGCCAGCAGTCTCTCTTGGGCCACAATCCCTAACTATGGCTACACCTTC. This translates into CASSLSWATIPNYGYTF.

V usage is TRBV10-1 and J usage is TRBJ1-1; 8 bases line up with TRBD1. Germline V gene sequence: CDR1 WNHNN, CDR2 SYGVQD (reference sequence). The J segment lost 0 bases and the V segment lost 5 bases, leaving 11 bases of the junction unmatched. CDR3 size: 17 residues. CDR3 residues: CASSISGQEPMNTEAFF. The CDR3 bases are TGCGCCAGCAGTATTTCGGGACAGGAGCCTATGAACACTGAAGCTTTCTTT.

The V call is TRBV7-6, the J call TRBJ2-6; 11 bases are a match to TRBD1. The junction had 7 bases not matched to a gene; V was cut back by 3 bases and J by 0 bases. Germline CDR1 and CDR2: SGHVS and FNYEAQ. The CDR3 covers 19 residues. In DNA form, the CDR3 reads TGTGCCAGCAGCTTTCCGGGACAGGGGGAGCCCTCTGGGGCCAACGTCCTGACTTTC. Its translation: CASSFPGQGEPSGANVLTF.

This chain links TRBV4-1 with TRBJ1-1; unclear D gene. Germline values: CDR1 MGHRA, CDR2 YSYEKL. This CDR3 is 16 amino acids long. V was shortened by 0 bases and J by 0 bases, with 11 bases between the two germline ends. In DNA form, the CDR3 reads TGCGCCAGCAGCCAAGATCGGTTGAGTATGAACACTGAAGCTTTCTTT. It translates to CASSQDRLSMNTEAFF.

The chain employs TRBV19 and TRBJ2-7, with 7 bases that match TRBD1. In germline, CDR1 is LNHDA, CDR2 SQIVND (reference sequence). The ends lost 3 bases at V and 2 bases at J; junction bases unmatched: 4. The CDR3 contains 14 residues. The CDR3 DNA reads TGTGCCAGTAGTATTTCCGACAGGGCCTACGAGCAGTACTTC. It is translated as CASSISDRAYEQYF.

V gene TRBV5-6 combines with J gene TRBJ1-5, with 9 positions matching TRBD1. V lost 2 bases and J lost 7; bases outside the gene matches: 4. The CDR3 is 14 amino acids. The V gene's germline CDR1 is SGHDT and CDR2 YYEEEE. In DNA form, the CDR3 reads TGTGCCAGCAGCTTTGGGACAGGGAGCCAGCCCCAGCATTTT. Translated: CASSFGTGSQPQHF.

V is TRBV21-1 and J is TRBJ2-3; the table assigns TRBD2, which was not confirmed against the DNA. TRBV21-1 is a listed pseudogene. The CDR3 spans 16 residues. The CDR3 reads CASSKACGAGTDTQYF. Written as DNA, the CDR3 is TGTGCCAGCAGCAAAGCCTGCGGGGCCGGCACAGATACGCAGTATTTT.

This chain uses TRBV6-5 with TRBJ2-7, with D perhaps TRBD1 (5 bases). V gave up 6 bases and J gave up 2 bases, with 14 bases separating them. Germline loops: CDR1 MNHEY, CDR2 SVGAGI. The length of the CDR3 is 14 residues. CDR3 protein: CASSRTDSPYEQYF. The CDR3 coding sequence is TGTGCCAGCAGCCGAACCGACAGCCCCTACGAGCAGTACTTC.